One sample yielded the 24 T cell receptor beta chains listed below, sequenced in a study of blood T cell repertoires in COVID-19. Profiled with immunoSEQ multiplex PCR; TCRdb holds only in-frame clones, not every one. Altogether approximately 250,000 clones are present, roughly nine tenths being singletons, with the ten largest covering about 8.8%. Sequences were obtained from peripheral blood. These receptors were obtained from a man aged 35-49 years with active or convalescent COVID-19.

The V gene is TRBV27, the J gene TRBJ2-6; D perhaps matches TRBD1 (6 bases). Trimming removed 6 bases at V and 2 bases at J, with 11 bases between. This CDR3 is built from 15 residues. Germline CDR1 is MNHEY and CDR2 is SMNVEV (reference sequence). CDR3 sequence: CASRRGGTGANVLTF. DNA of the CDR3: TGTGCCAGCAGAAGAGGGGGTACTGGGGCCAACGTCCTGACTTTC.

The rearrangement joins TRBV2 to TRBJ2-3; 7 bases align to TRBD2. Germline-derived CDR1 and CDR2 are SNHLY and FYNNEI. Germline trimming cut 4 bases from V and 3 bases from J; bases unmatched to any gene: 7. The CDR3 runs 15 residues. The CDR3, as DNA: TGTGCCAGCAGTGGGAGCGGGATGTTAACAGATACGCAGTATTTT. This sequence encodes CASSGSGMLTDTQYF.

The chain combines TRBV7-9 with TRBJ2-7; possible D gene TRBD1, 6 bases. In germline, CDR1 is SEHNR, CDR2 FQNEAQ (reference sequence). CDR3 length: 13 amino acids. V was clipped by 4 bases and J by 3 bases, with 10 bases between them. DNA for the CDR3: TGTGCCAGCAGCTACAGGGAATACTACGAGCAGTACTTC. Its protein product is CASSYREYYEQYF.

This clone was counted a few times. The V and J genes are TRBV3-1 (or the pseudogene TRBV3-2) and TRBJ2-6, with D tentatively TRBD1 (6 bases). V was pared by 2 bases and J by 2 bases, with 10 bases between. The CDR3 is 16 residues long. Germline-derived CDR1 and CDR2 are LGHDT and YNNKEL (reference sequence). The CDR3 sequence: CASSQNTGTGANVLTF. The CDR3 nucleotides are TGTGCCAGCAGCCAAAACACAGGGACTGGGGCCAACGTCCTGACTTTC.

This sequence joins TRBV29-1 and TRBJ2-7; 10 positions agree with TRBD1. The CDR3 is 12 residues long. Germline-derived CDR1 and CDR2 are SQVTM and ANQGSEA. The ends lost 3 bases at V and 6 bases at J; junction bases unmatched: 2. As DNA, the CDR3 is TGCAGCGTTGACGACAGGGGGCTCGAGCAGTACTTC. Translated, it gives CSVDDRGLEQYF.

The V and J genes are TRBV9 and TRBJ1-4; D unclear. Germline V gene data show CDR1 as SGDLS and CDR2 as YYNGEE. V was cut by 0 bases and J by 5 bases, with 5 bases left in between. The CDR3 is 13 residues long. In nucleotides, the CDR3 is TGTGCCAGCAGCGTAGCGGTGAATGAAAAACTGTTTTTT. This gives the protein CASSVAVNEKLFF.

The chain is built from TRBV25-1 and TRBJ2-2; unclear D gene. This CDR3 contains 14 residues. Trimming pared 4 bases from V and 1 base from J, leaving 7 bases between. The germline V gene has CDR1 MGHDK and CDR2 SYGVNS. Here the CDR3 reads CASSVLLNTGELFF. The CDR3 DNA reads TGTGCCAGCAGTGTTCTTTTGAACACCGGGGAGCTGTTTTTT.

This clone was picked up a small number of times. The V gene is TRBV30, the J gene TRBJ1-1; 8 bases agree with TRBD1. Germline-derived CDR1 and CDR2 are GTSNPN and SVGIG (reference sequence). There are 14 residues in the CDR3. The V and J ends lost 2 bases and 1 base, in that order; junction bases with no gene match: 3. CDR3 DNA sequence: TGTGCCTGGAGTACCGGACAGGGGAACACTGAAGCTTTCTTT. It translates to CAWSTGQGNTEAFF.

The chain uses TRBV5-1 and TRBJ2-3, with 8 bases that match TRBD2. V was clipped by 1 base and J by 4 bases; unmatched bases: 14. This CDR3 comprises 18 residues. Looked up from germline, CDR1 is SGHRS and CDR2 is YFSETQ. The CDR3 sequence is CASSLRAVGSGSADTQYF. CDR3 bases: TGCGCCAGCAGCTTGCGAGCGGTGGGAAGCGGGAGCGCAGATACGCAGTATTTT.

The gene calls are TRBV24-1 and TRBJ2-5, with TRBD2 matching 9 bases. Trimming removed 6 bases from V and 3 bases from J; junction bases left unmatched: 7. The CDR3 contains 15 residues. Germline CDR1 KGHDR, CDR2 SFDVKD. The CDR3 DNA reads TGTGCCACCAGTCTCCTAGCGGGGAGGGAAGAGACCCAGTACTTC. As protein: CATSLLAGREETQYF.

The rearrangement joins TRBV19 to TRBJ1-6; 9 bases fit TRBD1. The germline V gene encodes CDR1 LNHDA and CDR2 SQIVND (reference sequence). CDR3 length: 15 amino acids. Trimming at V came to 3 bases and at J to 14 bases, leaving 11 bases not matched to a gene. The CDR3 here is CASSMGGTGGNALHF. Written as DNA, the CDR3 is TGTGCCAGTAGTATGGGGGGAACAGGGGGCAATGCCCTCCACTTT.

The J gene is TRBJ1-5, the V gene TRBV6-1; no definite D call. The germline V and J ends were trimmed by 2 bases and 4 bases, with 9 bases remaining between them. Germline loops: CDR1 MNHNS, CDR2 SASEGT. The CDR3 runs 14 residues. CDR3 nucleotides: TGTGCCAGCAGTGAATCGGGAGAGAATCAGCCCCAGCATTTT. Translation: CASSESGENQPQHF.

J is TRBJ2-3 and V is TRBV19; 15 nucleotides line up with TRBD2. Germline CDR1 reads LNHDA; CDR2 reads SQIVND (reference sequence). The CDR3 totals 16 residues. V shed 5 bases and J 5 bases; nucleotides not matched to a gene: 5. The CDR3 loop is CASSWTSGRVVDTQYF. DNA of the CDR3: TGTGCCAGTAGTTGGACTAGCGGGAGGGTGGTAGATACGCAGTATTTT.

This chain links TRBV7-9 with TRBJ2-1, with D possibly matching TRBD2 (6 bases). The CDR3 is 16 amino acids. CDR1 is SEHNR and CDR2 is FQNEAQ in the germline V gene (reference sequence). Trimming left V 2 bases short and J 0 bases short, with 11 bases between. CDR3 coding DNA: TGTGCCAGCAGCTTAACGGGAGTGAGCTCCTACAATGAGCAGTTCTTC. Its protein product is CASSLTGVSSYNEQFF.

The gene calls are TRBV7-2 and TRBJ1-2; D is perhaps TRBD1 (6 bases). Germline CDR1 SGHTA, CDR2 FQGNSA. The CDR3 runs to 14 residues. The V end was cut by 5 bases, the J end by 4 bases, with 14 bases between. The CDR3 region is CASSGKDSFYGYTF. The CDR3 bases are TGTGCCAGCAGCGGAAAGGACAGTTTCTATGGCTACACCTTC.

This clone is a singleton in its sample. The CDR3 sequence is CASTDPGYYGYTF. DNA for the CDR3: TGTGCCAGCACTGACCCAGGGTACTATGGCTACACCTTC. The V call is TRBV2, the J call TRBJ1-2, with D possibly being TRBD1 (5 bases). The germline V gene encodes CDR1 SNHLY and CDR2 FYNNEI. The V gene lost 7 bases and the J gene lost 3 bases, with 12 bases spanning the gap. The CDR3 has 13 amino acids.

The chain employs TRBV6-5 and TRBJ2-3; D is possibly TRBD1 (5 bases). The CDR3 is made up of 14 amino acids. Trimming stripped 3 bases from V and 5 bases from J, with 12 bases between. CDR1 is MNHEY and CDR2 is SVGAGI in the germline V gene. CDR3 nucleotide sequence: TGTGCCAGCAGTTATCAGGGTTCCGTAGATACGCAGTATTTT. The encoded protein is CASSYQGSVDTQYF.

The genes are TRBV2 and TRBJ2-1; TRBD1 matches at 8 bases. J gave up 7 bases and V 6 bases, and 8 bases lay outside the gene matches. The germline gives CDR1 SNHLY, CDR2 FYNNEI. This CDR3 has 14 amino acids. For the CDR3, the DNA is TGTGCCAGCAGCTCCGGGACAGGTCAGAATGAGCAGTTCTTC. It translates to CASSSGTGQNEQFF.

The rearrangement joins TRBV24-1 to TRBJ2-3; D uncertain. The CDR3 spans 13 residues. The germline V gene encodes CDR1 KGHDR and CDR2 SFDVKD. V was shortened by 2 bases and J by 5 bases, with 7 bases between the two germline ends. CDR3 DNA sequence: TGTGCCACCAGTGATTCGGTAGAAGATACGCAGTATTTT. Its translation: CATSDSVEDTQYF.

CDR3 amino acids: CASSYDRVEQYF. CDR3 nucleotide sequence: TGTGCCAGCAGTTACGACAGGGTCGAGCAGTACTTC. The chain combines TRBV6-6 with TRBJ2-7, with 7 bases that match TRBD1. Trimming took 2 bases from V and 6 from J; bases not matched to a gene: 1. Germline V gene lookup returns CDR1 MNHNY and CDR2 SVGAGI (reference sequence). The CDR3 sequence is 12 residues long.

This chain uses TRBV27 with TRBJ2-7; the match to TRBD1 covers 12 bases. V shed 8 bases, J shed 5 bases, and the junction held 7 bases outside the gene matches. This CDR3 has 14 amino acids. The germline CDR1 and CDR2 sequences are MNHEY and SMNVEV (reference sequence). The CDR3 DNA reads TGTGCCAGCCGCAGGGACAGGGGGCCTAACGAGCAGTACTTC. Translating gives CASRRDRGPNEQYF.

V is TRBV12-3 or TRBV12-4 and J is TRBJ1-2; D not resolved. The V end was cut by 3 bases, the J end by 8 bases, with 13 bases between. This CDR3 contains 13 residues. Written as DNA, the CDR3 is TGTGCCAGCAGTTTCTATAACAGACAAGGCTACACCTTC. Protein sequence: CASSFYNRQGYTF.

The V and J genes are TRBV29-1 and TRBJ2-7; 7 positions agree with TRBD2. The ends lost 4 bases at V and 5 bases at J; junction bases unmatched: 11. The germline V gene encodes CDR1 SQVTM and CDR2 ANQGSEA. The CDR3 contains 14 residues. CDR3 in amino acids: CSVVVLGGRDEQYF. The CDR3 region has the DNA TGCAGCGTTGTGGTTCTAGGAGGGAGGGACGAGCAGTACTTC.

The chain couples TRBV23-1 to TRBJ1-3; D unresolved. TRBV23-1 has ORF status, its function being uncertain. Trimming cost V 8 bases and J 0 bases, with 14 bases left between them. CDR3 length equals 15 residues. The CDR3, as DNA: TGCGCCAGCCCCTTTTCGGAGAGCTCTGGAAACACCATATATTTT. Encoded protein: CASPFSESSGNTIYF.